The 2 T cell receptor beta chains reported below all come from one sample, sequenced in a study of shared clonotypes between healthy human individuals. The repertoire was sequenced with immunoSEQ multiplex PCR; TCRdb's copy has only in-frame clones and lacks some. The repertoire includes 2 million to 2.5 million clones, around 95% of them detected once, and about 0.13% sits in the top ten. Source material: naive CD4+ T cells sorted from blood. The subset was: CD45RA+ positively selected. The receptors originated from a man aged 18 to 30 in good health.

This chain links TRBV2 with TRBJ1-2; D is perhaps TRBD1 (6 bases). The CDR3 has 14 residues. Trimming shortened V by 6 bases and J by 0 bases, and 11 bases separated the two germline ends. Germline values: CDR1 SNHLY, CDR2 FYNNEI. This CDR3 is CASRMDRANYGYTF. CDR3 DNA: TGTGCCAGCAGGATGGACAGAGCTAACTATGGCTACACCTTC. The full variable domain, in which reference TRBV2 and TRBJ1-2 provide the parts outside the CDR3, is EPEVTQTPSHQVTQMGQEVILRCVPISNHLYFYWYRQILGQKVEFLVSFYNNEISEKSEIFDDQFSVERPDGSNFTLKIRSTKLEDSAMYFCASRMDRANYGYTFGSGTRLTVV.

CDR3 in amino acids: CASSHSSGQGNYGYTF. The CDR3 DNA sequence: TGTGCCAGCTCTCACTCCTCCGGACAAGGGAACTATGGCTACACCTTC. J is TRBJ1-2 and V is TRBV18, with D perhaps matching TRBD1 (5 bases). The CDR3 has 16 amino acids. V was clipped by 6 bases and J by 2 bases, with 19 bases between them. Germline lookup yields CDR1 KGHSH and CDR2 LQKENI.